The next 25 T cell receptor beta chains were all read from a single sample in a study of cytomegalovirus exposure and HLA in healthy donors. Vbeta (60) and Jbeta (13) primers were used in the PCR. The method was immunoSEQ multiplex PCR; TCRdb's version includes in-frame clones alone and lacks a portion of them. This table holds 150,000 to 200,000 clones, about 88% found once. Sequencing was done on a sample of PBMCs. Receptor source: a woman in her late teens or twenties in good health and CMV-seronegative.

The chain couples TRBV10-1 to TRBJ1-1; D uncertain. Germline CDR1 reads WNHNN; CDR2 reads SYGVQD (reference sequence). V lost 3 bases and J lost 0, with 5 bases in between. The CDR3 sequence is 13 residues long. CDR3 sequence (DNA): TGCGCCAGCAGTGATACAGTGAACACTGAAGCTTTCTTT. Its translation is CASSDTVNTEAFF.

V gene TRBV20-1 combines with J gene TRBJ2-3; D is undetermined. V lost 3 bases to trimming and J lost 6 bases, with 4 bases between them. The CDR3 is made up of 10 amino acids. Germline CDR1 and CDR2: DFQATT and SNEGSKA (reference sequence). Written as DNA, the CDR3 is TGCAGTGCTAGTCGGGATACGCAGTATTTT. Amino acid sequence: CSASRDTQYF.

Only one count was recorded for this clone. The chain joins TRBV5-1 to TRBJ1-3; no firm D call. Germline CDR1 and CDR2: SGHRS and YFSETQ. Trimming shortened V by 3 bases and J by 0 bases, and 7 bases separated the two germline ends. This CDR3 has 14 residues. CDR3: CASSYGSSGNTIYF. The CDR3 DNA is TGCGCCAGCAGCTATGGGAGCTCTGGAAACACCATATATTTT.

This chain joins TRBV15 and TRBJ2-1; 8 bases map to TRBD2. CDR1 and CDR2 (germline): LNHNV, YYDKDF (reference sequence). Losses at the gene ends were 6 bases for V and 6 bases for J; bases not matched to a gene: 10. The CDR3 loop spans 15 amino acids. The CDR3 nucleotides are TGTGCCACCAGTGTCGCAGCGGGAGCGACCAATGAGCAGTTCTTC. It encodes CATSVAAGATNEQFF.

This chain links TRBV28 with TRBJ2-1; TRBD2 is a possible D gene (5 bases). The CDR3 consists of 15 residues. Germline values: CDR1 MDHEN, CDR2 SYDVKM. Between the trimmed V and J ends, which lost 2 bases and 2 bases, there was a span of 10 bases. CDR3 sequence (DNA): TGTGCCAGCAGTTTAAGGACTTCAACCTACAATGAGCAGTTCTTC. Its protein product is CASSLRTSTYNEQFF.

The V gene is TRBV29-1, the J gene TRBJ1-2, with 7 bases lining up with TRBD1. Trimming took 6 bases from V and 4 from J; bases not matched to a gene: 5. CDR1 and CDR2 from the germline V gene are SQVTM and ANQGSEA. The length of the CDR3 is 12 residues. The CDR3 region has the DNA TGCAGCGTAAGACAGGGACTCTATGGCTACACCTTC. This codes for CSVRQGLYGYTF.

Written as DNA, the CDR3 is TGTGCCAGTAGGTTTTTGGGACAGGGAAATGGCTACACCTTC. Translating it yields CASRFLGQGNGYTF. The V and J genes are TRBV19 and TRBJ1-2; 9 nucleotides match TRBD1. CDR3 length equals 14 residues. The germline gives CDR1 LNHDA, CDR2 SQIVND (reference sequence). V shed 6 bases and J 6 bases; nucleotides not matched to a gene: 8.

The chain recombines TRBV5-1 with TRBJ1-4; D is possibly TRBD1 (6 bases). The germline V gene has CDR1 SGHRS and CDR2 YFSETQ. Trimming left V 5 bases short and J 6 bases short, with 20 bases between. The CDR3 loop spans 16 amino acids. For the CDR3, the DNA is TGCGCCAGCAGACAAATCCCCGCGACAGGTTATGAAAAACTGTTTTTT. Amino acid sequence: CASRQIPATGYEKLFF.

The CDR3 reads CASGLVLGGLAGGREETQYF. The CDR3 region has the DNA TGTGCTAGTGGTTTGGTACTAGGTGGGCTAGCGGGAGGAAGGGAAGAGACCCAGTACTTC. J is TRBJ2-5 and V is TRBV12-5; 11 positions agree with TRBD2. Losses at the gene ends were 0 bases for V and 3 bases for J; bases not matched to a gene: 15. CDR1 and CDR2 from the germline V gene are LGHNT and FRNRAP. The CDR3 spans 20 residues.

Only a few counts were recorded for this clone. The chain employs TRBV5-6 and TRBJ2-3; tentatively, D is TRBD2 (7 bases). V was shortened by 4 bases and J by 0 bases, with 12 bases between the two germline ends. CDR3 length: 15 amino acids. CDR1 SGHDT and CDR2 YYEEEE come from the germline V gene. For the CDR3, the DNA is TGTGCCAGCAGCCCCCGGGGGGCTAGCACAGATACGCAGTATTTT. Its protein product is CASSPRGASTDTQYF.

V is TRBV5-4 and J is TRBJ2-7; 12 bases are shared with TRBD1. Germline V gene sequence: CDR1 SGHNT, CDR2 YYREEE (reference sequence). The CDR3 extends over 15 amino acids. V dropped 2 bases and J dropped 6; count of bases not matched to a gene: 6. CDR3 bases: TGTGCCAGCAGCTTTCTGGGACAGGGGGCGGTCGAGCAGTACTTC. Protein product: CASSFLGQGAVEQYF.

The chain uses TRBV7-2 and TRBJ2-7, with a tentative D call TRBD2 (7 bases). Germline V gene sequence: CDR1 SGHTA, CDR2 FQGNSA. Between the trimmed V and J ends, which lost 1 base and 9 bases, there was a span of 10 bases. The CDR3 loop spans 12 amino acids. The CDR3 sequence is CASSLGGGVQYF. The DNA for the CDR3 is TGTGCCAGCAGCTTAGGCGGGGGCGTGCAGTACTTC.

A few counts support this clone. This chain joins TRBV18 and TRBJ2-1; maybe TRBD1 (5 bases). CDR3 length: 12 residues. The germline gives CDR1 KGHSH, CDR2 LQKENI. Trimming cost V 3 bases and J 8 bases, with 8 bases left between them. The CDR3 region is CASSPIGDEQFF. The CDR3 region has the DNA TGTGCCAGCTCACCTATAGGGGATGAGCAGTTCTTC.

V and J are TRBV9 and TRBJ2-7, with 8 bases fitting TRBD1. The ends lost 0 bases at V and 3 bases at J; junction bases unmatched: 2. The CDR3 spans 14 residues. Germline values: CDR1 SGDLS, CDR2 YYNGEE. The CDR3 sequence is CASSVGTGFYEQYF. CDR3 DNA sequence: TGTGCCAGCAGCGTAGGGACAGGGTTCTACGAGCAGTACTTC. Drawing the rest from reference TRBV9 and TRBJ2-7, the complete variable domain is DSGVTQTPKHLITATGQRVTLRCSPRSGDLSVYWYQQSLDQGLQFLIQYYNGEERAKGNILERFSAQQFPDLHSELNLSSLELGDSALYFCASSVGTGFYEQYFGPGTRLTVT.

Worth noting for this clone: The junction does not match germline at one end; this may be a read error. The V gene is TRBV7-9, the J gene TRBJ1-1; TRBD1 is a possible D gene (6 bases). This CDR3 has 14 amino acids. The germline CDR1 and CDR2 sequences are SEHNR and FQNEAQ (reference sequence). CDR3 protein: CSSSLGGGDTEAFF. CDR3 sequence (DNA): TGTTCCAGCAGCTTAGGGGGAGGGGATACTGAAGCTTTCTTT. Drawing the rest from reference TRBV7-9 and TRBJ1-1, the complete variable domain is DTGVSQNPRHKITKRGQNVTFRCDPISEHNRLYWYRQTLGQGPEFLTYFQNEAQLEKSRLLSDRFSAERPKGSFSTLEIQRTEQGDSAMYLCSSSLGGGDTEAFFGQGTRLTVV.

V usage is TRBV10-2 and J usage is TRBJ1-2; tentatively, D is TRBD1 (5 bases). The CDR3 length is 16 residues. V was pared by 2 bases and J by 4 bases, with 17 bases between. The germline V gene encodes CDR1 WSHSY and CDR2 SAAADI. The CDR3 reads CASSERLGQRIYGYTF. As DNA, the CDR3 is TGCGCCAGCAGTGAGAGATTGGGGCAAAGAATCTATGGCTACACCTTC.

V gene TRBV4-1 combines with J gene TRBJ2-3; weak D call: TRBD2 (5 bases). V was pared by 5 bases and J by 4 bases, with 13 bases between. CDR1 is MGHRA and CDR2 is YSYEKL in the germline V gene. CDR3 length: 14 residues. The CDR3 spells CASSNPSGSDTQYF. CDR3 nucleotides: TGCGCCAGCAGCAACCCTTCGGGATCAGATACGCAGTATTTT.

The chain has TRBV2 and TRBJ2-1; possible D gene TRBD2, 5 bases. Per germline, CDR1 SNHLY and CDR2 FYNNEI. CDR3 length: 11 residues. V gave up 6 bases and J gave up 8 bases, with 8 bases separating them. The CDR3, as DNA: TGTGCCAGCAGGGTAGCGTATGAGCAGTTCTTC. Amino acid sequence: CASRVAYEQFF.

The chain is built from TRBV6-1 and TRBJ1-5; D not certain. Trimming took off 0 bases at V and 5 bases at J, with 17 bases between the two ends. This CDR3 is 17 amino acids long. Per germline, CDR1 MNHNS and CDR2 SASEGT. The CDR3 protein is CASSEALGGREDQPQHF. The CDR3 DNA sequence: TGTGCCAGCAGTGAAGCGCTTGGAGGGCGGGAGGATCAGCCCCAGCATTTT.

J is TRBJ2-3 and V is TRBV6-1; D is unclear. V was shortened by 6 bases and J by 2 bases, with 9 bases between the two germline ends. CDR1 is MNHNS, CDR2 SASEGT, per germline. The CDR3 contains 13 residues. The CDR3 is CASRSLATDTQYF. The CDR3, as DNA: TGTGCCAGCAGGTCTTTAGCCACAGATACGCAGTATTTT.

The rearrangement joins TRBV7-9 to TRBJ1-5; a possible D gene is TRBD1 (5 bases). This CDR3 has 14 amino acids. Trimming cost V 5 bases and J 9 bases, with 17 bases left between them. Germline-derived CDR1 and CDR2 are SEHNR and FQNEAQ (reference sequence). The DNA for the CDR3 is TGTGCCAGCAGCGACGGTGCGGGGGAGCGGCCCCAGCATTTT. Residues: CASSDGAGERPQHF.

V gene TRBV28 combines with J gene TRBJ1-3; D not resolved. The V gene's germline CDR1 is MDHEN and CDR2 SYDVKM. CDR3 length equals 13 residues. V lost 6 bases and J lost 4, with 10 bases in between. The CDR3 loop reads CASRGSGGNTIYF. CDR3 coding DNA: TGTGCCAGCAGGGGCTCGGGGGGAAACACCATATATTTT.

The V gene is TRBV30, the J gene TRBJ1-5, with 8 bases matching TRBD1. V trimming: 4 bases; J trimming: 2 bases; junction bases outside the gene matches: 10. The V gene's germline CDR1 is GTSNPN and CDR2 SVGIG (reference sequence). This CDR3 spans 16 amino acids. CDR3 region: CAWTESGTGRNQPQHF. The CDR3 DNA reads TGTGCCTGGACCGAGAGTGGGACAGGCCGCAATCAGCCCCAGCATTTT.

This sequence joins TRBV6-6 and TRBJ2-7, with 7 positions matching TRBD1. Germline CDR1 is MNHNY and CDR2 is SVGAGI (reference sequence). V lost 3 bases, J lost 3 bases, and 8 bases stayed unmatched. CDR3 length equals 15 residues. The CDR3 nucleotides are TGTGCCAGCAGTTATGTGACAGGGATCGTCTACGAGCAGTACTTC. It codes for CASSYVTGIVYEQYF.

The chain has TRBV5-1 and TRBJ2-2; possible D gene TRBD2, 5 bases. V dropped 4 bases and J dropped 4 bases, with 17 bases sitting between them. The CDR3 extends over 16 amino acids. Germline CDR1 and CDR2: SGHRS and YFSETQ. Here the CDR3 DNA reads TGCGCCAGCAGCCCGATATTGGCTGCGGGCACCGGGGAGCTGTTTTTT. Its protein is CASSPILAAGTGELFF.